Listed here are 27 T cell receptor beta chains from one sample, sequenced in a study of breast tumors, draining lymph nodes, adjacent tissues. The lymph nodes were axillary draining lymph nodes from breast cancer patients. TCRdb analysed the multiplex PCR reads with MiXCR anew, one entry per CDR3 protein. The data contain some 120,000 distinct CDR3 sequences, roughly 21% of them singletons. The sequenced material came from axillary lymph node tissue. These receptors originate from a female donor with breast cancer. Some clones in this sample may be carry-over from other donors' samples.

This clonotype appeared many times. The chain employs TRBV15 and TRBJ2-3; D is uncertain. The CDR3 length is 14 residues. In germline, CDR1 is LNHNV, CDR2 YYDKDF (reference sequence). V was shortened by 2 bases and J by 2 bases, with 8 bases between the two germline ends. CDR3 nucleotides: TGTGCCACCAGCAGAACAGACCACACAGATACGCAGTATTTT. Its protein product is CATSRTDHTDTQYF. Supplemented by reference TRBV15 and TRBJ2-3, the full variable domain reads DAMVIQNPRYQVTQFGKPVTLSCSQTLNHNVMYWYQQKSSQAPKLLFHYYDKDFNNEADTPDNFQSRRPNTSFCFLDIRSPGLGDTAMYLCATSRTDHTDTQYFGPGTRLTVL.

The J gene is TRBJ2-3, the V gene TRBV19, with TRBD2 matching over 10 bases. Germline V CDR1 and CDR2: LNHDA, SQIVND (reference sequence). This CDR3 region has 14 residues. J lost 6 bases, V lost 5 bases, and 5 bases had no gene match. The CDR3 DNA follows: TGTGCCAGTAGTCCCCAGCGGGGGGGGGATACGCAGTATTTT. It is translated as CASSPQRGGDTQYF. Full variable domain (remainder filled in from reference TRBV19 and TRBJ2-3): DGGITQSPKYLFRKEGQNVTLSCEQNLNHDAMYWYRQDPGQGLRLIYYSQIVNDFQKGDIAEGYSVSREKKESFPLTVTSAQKNPTAFYLCASSPQRGGDTQYFGPGTRLTVL.

The chain joins TRBV27 to TRBJ2-1; no firm D call. The germline V and J ends were trimmed by 8 bases and 5 bases, with 13 bases remaining between them. CDR3 length equals 13 residues. From germline, CDR1 is MNHEY and CDR2 SMNVEV (reference sequence). The CDR3, as DNA: TGTGCCAGCGGTGATAATAATGACAATGAGCAGTTCTTC. This encodes CASGDNNDNEQFF.

A note on this clonotype: A read error may be the cause here, since a much bigger clone is one base away. The chain joins TRBV18 to TRBJ2-7; the D gene is possibly TRBD2 (6 bases). CDR3 length equals 16 residues. Germline loops: CDR1 KGHSH, CDR2 LQKENI. The CDR3 DNA is TGTGCCAGCTCACCACCGTTCTACGGCGGGGCACGCGAGCAGTGCTTC. Translated, it gives CASSPPFYGGAREQCF.

This clonotype showed up many times. The J gene is TRBJ1-5, the V gene TRBV12-3 or TRBV12-4; possible D gene TRBD1, 6 bases. This CDR3 is built from 13 residues. Deletions cut 3 bases from V and 5 bases from J, with 8 bases between. The CDR3, as DNA: TGTGCCAGCAGTTTCGGGGGGCATCAGCCCCAGCATTTT. This sequence encodes CASSFGGHQPQHF.

This clonotype was detected ten times or more. The rearrangement uses TRBV20-1 and TRBJ2-5, with a weak D call TRBD2 (6 bases). The CDR3 sequence is 15 residues long. In germline, CDR1 is DFQATT, CDR2 SNEGSKA (reference sequence). Trimming took off 1 base at V and 5 bases at J, with 17 bases between the two ends. In nucleotides, the CDR3 is TGCAGTGCTAGAGCTCTACCGGGACTGGGGGAGACCCAGTACTTC. It specifies CSARALPGLGETQYF.

Details on this clonotype: The junction and the germline gene differ at one end; a read error may be behind it. V is TRBV3-1 and J is TRBJ2-5; TRBD1 matches at 9 bases. Per the germline V gene, CDR1 is LGHDT and CDR2 is YNNKEL (reference sequence). The length of the CDR3 is 15 residues. This chain's CDR3 is CAGSQVGTGQETQYF. DNA for the CDR3: TGTGCCGGCAGCCAAGTAGGGACAGGGCAAGAGACCCAGTACTTC.

This clonotype was observed many times. This chain joins TRBV19 and TRBJ1-5, with 9 bases matching TRBD1. Germline-derived CDR1 and CDR2 are LNHDA and SQIVND (reference sequence). The J segment lost 2 bases and the V segment lost 7 bases, leaving 6 bases of the junction unmatched. The CDR3 covers 15 residues. CDR3 sequence: CASKTGGVGNQPQHF. As DNA, the CDR3 is TGTGCCAGTAAAACAGGGGGCGTCGGCAATCAGCCCCAGCATTTT. Full variable domain (missing parts from reference TRBV19 and TRBJ1-5): DGGITQSPKYLFRKEGQNVTLSCEQNLNHDAMYWYRQDPGQGLRLIYYSQIVNDFQKGDIAEGYSVSREKKESFPLTVTSAQKNPTAFYLCASKTGGVGNQPQHFGDGTRLSIL.

This clonotype showed up many times. The V gene is TRBV30, the J gene TRBJ1-2; TRBD1 might be the D (5 bases). This CDR3 spans 12 amino acids. The V gene's germline CDR1 is GTSNPN and CDR2 SVGIG (reference sequence). V lost 4 bases to trimming and J lost 4 bases, with 10 bases between them. CDR3 loop: CAWTGAGYGYTF. Written as DNA, the CDR3 is TGTGCCTGGACCGGGGCAGGCTATGGCTACACCTTC.

This clonotype occurred many times. This chain uses TRBV20-1 with TRBJ1-4; TRBD1 aligns across 7 bases. Germline V lookup: CDR1 DFQATT, CDR2 SNEGSKA (reference sequence). The ends lost 1 base at V and 7 bases at J; junction bases unmatched: 0. The CDR3 is 12 amino acids. In nucleotides, the CDR3 is TGCAGTGCTAGAGGACAGGGTGAAAAACTGTTTTTT. Translating gives CSARGQGEKLFF.

This clonotype was observed many times. The chain couples TRBV12-3 or TRBV12-4 to TRBJ1-5, with D uncertain. Trimming took off 5 bases at V and 10 bases at J, with 15 bases between the two ends. There are 13 residues in the CDR3. This chain's CDR3 is CASSQTQISPQHF. The CDR3 DNA follows: TGTGCCAGCAGTCAGACCCAAATCAGCCCCCAGCATTTT.

Concerning this clonotype: Being one base from a much bigger clone, this may be a read error. Lacking the conserved final phenylalanine or tryptophan, this CDR3 likely reflects a read error. The V and J genes are TRBV5-4 and TRBJ1-2; no clear D gene. V was shortened by 2 bases and J by 4 bases, with 21 bases between the two germline ends. The length of the CDR3 is 17 residues. Germline CDR1 SGHNT, CDR2 YYREEE (reference sequence). The CDR3 loop is CASSFSIRIQNFYGYTL. The CDR3 bases are TGTGCCAGCAGCTTTTCGATTAGGATCCAGAACTTCTATGGCTACACCCTC.

This clonotype was found many times. The rearrangement joins TRBV11-2 to TRBJ2-3; 8 bases are shared with TRBD2. V lost 4 bases, J lost 5 bases, and 2 bases stayed unmatched. The CDR3 is 13 amino acids. CDR1 SGHAT and CDR2 FQNNGV come from the germline V gene. The CDR3 nucleotides are TGTGCCAGCAGCTCCGGGACTAGAGATACGCAGTATTTT. Translating gives CASSSGTRDTQYF.

As regards this clonotype: A read error may explain this, as a much larger clone is one base away. This chain links TRBV5-1 with TRBJ2-1, with 10 bases that match TRBD1. This CDR3 spans 14 amino acids. Looked up from germline, CDR1 is SGHRS and CDR2 is YFSETQ. The CDR3 protein is CASSPRDRGDEQSF. CDR3 bases: TGCGCCAGCAGCCCCCGGGACAGGGGTGATGAGCAGTCCTTC.

The table lists this clonotype with many counts. The chain joins TRBV28 to TRBJ1-6; no definite D call. CDR1 is MDHEN and CDR2 is SYDVKM in the germline V gene. The germline V and J ends were trimmed by 3 bases and 8 bases, with 11 bases remaining between them. CDR3 length: 14 amino acids. The chain's CDR3 is CASSLVRRDSPLHF. The CDR3 DNA sequence: TGTGCCAGCAGTTTGGTCAGGAGGGATTCACCCCTCCACTTT.

The table lists this clonotype with a few counts. The chain links TRBV29-1 to TRBJ2-4; D is unclear. The CDR3 runs 13 residues. The V and J ends lost 6 bases and 1 base respectively, with 10 bases between them. Per the germline V gene, CDR1 is SQVTM and CDR2 is ANQGSEA. This chain's CDR3 is CSVYQTAKNIQYF. The CDR3 DNA follows: TGCAGCGTATATCAAACTGCCAAAAACATTCAGTACTTC.

For this clonotype: A clone one base away is much larger, so this may be a read error. The gene calls are TRBV5-1 and TRBJ2-5; D remains ambiguous. The length of the CDR3 is 16 residues. Germline loops: CDR1 SGHRS, CDR2 YFSETQ. The CDR3 sequence: CVSSSDRDPTQETQYF. The CDR3 DNA is TGCGTCAGCAGCTCCGACCGCGACCCGACCCAAGAGACCCAGTACTTC.

This clonotype was counted between two and nine times. A much larger clone differs by one base, so this may be a read error. Without the conserved terminal phenylalanine or tryptophan, this CDR3 likely stems from a read error. V and J are TRBV20-1 and TRBJ2-5; D is undetermined. The CDR3 consists of 12 residues. The germline CDR1 and CDR2 sequences are DFQATT and SNEGSKA (reference sequence). This CDR3 is CRGSADQETQYL. The DNA of the CDR3 is TGCAGGGGTTCCGCGGACCAAGAGACCCAGTACCTC.

This clonotype has a count of ten or more. The rearrangement joins TRBV10-3 to TRBJ1-2; D is unresolved. The CDR3 runs 12 residues. The ends were cut back, 2 bases at V and 4 bases at J, with 5 bases in the middle. Germline V gene lookup returns CDR1 ENHRY and CDR2 SYGVKD. CDR3 nucleotides: TGTGCCATCAGTGAGGAGGCCTATGGCTACACCTTC. Its protein is CAISEEAYGYTF.

V and J are TRBV6-6 and TRBJ2-6, with TRBD1 identical over 8 bases. The junction had 6 bases not matched to a gene; V was cut back by 8 bases and J by 3 bases. This CDR3 contains 15 residues. Germline CDR1 and CDR2: MNHNY and SVGAGI (reference sequence). CDR3 coding DNA: TGTGCCAGCTCGAAGACAGGGGATGGGGCCAACGTCCTGACTTTC. It specifies CASSKTGDGANVLTF.

At least ten counts were recorded for this clonotype. The chain employs TRBV20-1 and TRBJ2-7; no firm D call. This CDR3 region has 14 residues. Germline CDR1 and CDR2: DFQATT and SNEGSKA (reference sequence). The germline V and J ends were trimmed by 0 bases and 0 bases, with 9 bases remaining between them. The CDR3 nucleotides are TGCAGTGCTAGAGATCGACAAATCTCCTACGAGCAGTACTTC. Its translation: CSARDRQISYEQYF.

The sample holds many counts of this clonotype. The chain joins TRBV6-5 to TRBJ2-7, with TRBD1 matching 9 bases. Germline values: CDR1 MNHEY, CDR2 SVGAGI. The V gene end was trimmed by 6 bases and the J gene end by 4 bases; junction bases not matched to a gene: 13. The CDR3 spans 16 residues. CDR3 residues: CASSYGVGTGWYEQYF. CDR3 bases: TGTGCCAGCAGCTACGGCGTTGGGACAGGGTGGTACGAGCAGTACTTC.

This clonotype was detected many times. The CDR3 nucleotides are TGTGCCAGCAGCTTGATCTCAGGGGGTATTGAAAAACTGTTTTTT. This sequence encodes CASSLISGGIEKLFF. This chain joins TRBV7-9 and TRBJ1-4, with 7 nucleotides matching TRBD1. Germline-derived CDR1 and CDR2 are SEHNR and FQNEAQ (reference sequence). This CDR3 spans 15 amino acids. Trimming took 3 bases from V and 7 from J; bases not matched to a gene: 8.

This clonotype was seen ten or more times. V and J are TRBV7-3 and TRBJ2-3; 7 nucleotides line up with TRBD2. This CDR3 is built from 13 residues. The V and J ends lost 8 bases and 1 base, in that order; junction bases with no gene match: 3. Germline V gene data show CDR1 as SGHTA and CDR2 as FQGTGA. The DNA for the CDR3 is TGTGCCAGCCAAAGCGGGGGCACAGATACGCAGTATTTT. Translating it yields CASQSGGTDTQYF.

Turning to this clonotype: A read error is possible here, since a much larger clone lies one base away. The chain recombines TRBV27 with TRBJ1-6, with 9 bases that match TRBD1. Germline V CDR1 and CDR2: MNHEY, SMNVEV (reference sequence). The CDR3 sequence is 15 residues long. CDR3 nucleotide sequence: TGTGCCGGCAGTTCGCCCGGGACAGGGATTTCACCCCTCCACTTT. Translating gives CAGSSPGTGISPLHF.

The chain recombines TRBV6-5 with TRBJ1-3, with D hard to call. The CDR3 sequence is 14 residues long. V lost 6 bases, J lost 1 base, and 10 bases lay in between. The germline V gene encodes CDR1 MNHEY and CDR2 SVGAGI. DNA of the CDR3: TGTGCCAGCAGCTCCTCAGGTTCTGGAAACACCATATATTTT. Its translation is CASSSSGSGNTIYF.

Turning to this clonotype: This may be a read error, as it is one base from a much larger clone. V and J are TRBV14 and TRBJ1-6, with D possibly being TRBD1 (5 bases). The germline CDR1 and CDR2 sequences are SGHDN and FVKESK. The CDR3 consists of 12 residues. CDR3 sequence (DNA): TGTGCCAACAGCAGGGACGTTAGAACCCTCCACTTT. Amino acid sequence: CANSRDVRTLHF.